These 20 T cell receptor beta chains originate from one sample sequenced in a study of CD8 T cells in Susac syndrome. After extraction with the RNeasy kit, roughly 0.45 to 1 ug of the RNA was reverse transcribed using random hexamers. Each CDR3 protein gets one entry after TCRdb re-called the immunoSEQ multiplex PCR reads with MiXCR. The sample has roughly 50,000 distinct CDR3 sequences; about 92% are singletons. The sample consisted of CD8+ T cells from PBMCs. These receptors all stem from a human donor in good health.

This chain connects TRBV19 to TRBJ1-1; D remains unclear. V lost 6 bases and J 1 base, leaving 6 bases between the germline ends. The length of the CDR3 is 12 residues. Germline V gene data show CDR1 as LNHDA and CDR2 as SQIVND (reference sequence). The CDR3, as DNA: TGTGCCAGTAGCTCAAAGAACACTGAAGCTTTCTTT. Protein sequence: CASSSKNTEAFF.

The chain carries TRBV6-2 or TRBV6-3 and TRBJ1-1; no definite D call. The V and J ends lost 7 bases and 3 bases respectively, with 15 bases between them. This CDR3 is 14 amino acids long. Looked up from germline, CDR1 is MNHEY and CDR2 is SVGEGT. The CDR3 coding sequence is TGTGCCAGCACGTCGCGGGCGCGGGACACTGAAGCTTTCTTT. It yields the protein CASTSRARDTEAFF.

The gene calls are TRBV24-1 and TRBJ2-2; weak D call: TRBD2 (5 bases). This CDR3 region has 13 residues. V shed 0 bases and J shed 8 bases, with 6 bases lying between them. Looked up from germline, CDR1 is KGHDR and CDR2 is SFDVKD. CDR3 residues: CATSDLTGGELFF. The CDR3 DNA is TGTGCCACCAGTGATTTGACGGGGGGGGAGCTGTTTTTT.

This chain joins TRBV19 and TRBJ1-3, with TRBD1 matching 9 bases. CDR1 and CDR2 from the germline V gene are LNHDA and SQIVND (reference sequence). V lost 4 bases to trimming and J lost 2 bases; unmatched junction nucleotides: 9. This CDR3 has 17 residues. CDR3: CASSKGVGQGTGNTIYF. The CDR3 DNA reads as TGTGCCAGTAGTAAAGGTGTCGGACAGGGGACTGGAAACACCATATATTTT.

CDR3 amino acids: CSVEDDTGGYEQYF. The CDR3 bases are TGCAGCGTTGAAGATGATACAGGGGGCTACGAGCAGTACTTC. The genes are TRBV29-1 and TRBJ2-7, with 8 nucleotides matching TRBD1. Germline lookup yields CDR1 SQVTM and CDR2 ANQGSEA. This CDR3 has 14 amino acids. Trimming removed 0 bases from V and 3 bases from J; junction bases left unmatched: 4.

The V call is TRBV18, the J call TRBJ1-2; D is unresolved. Trimming took 3 bases from V and 0 from J, leaving 8 bases between them. Germline V gene data show CDR1 as KGHSH and CDR2 as LQKENI. The CDR3 contains 14 residues. CDR3 sequence (DNA): TGTGCCAGCTCACCTCCGGATACTAACTATGGCTACACCTTC. Translation gives CASSPPDTNYGYTF.

This chain joins TRBV29-1 and TRBJ2-6; no definite D call. V gave up 6 bases and J gave up 0 bases, with 3 bases separating them. The germline gives CDR1 SQVTM, CDR2 ANQGSEA. This CDR3 is built from 12 residues. The DNA for the CDR3 is TGCAGCGTCCCCTCTGGGGCCAACGTCCTGACTTTC. This sequence encodes CSVPSGANVLTF.

The chain recombines TRBV4-2 with TRBJ2-5; D unclear. Trimming left V 4 bases short and J 4 bases short, with 10 bases between. Germline CDR1 and CDR2: LGHNA and YNFKEQ. The CDR3 extends over 13 amino acids. CDR3 sequence (DNA): TGTGCCAGCAGCCGTACTATAGGAGAGACCCAGTACTTC. Amino acid sequence: CASSRTIGETQYF.

The gene calls are TRBV28 and TRBJ2-2, with 9 bases fitting TRBD1. This CDR3 has 15 residues. The germline gives CDR1 MDHEN, CDR2 SYDVKM. With V trimmed by 6 bases and J by 7 bases, 9 bases remained unmatched. CDR3 coding DNA: TGTGCCAGCAGGCAAACAGGGGGCGCGCTCGGGGAGCTGTTTTTT. Translation: CASRQTGGALGELFF.

The V call is TRBV30, the J call TRBJ2-7; D is ambiguous. CDR3 size: 12 residues. In germline, CDR1 is GTSNPN, CDR2 SVGIG (reference sequence). The CDR3 loop reads CAAEESSYEQYF. CDR3 sequence (DNA): TGTGCTGCTGAGGAAAGCTCCTACGAGCAGTACTTC.

The chain combines TRBV27 with TRBJ2-5; 8 bases match TRBD1. CDR3 length: 15 amino acids. Germline trimming cut 3 bases from V and 4 bases from J; bases unmatched to any gene: 7. The V gene's germline CDR1 is MNHEY and CDR2 SMNVEV (reference sequence). The CDR3 bases are TGTGCCAGCAGTTTGGACAGGGATGCTGTAGAGACCCAGTACTTC. It codes for CASSLDRDAVETQYF.

The chain is built from TRBV23-1 and TRBJ2-4; 10 bases are shared with TRBD1. TRBV23-1 carries the ORF label, with uncertain function. This CDR3 is 16 amino acids long. The V gene end was trimmed by 0 bases and the J gene end by 8 bases; junction bases not matched to a gene: 7. This CDR3 is CASSQSGQGIRHIQYF. CDR3 nucleotides: TGCGCCAGCAGTCAATCGGGACAGGGGATTAGGCACATTCAGTACTTC.

The gene calls are TRBV12-3 or TRBV12-4 and TRBJ2-1; TRBD1 or TRBD2 may be the D gene (5 bases each). V lost 2 bases and J lost 8, with 10 bases in between. The CDR3 extends over 13 amino acids. CDR3 nucleotide sequence: TGTGCCAGCAGTTTACCTCAGGGACATGAGCAGTTCTTC. Amino acid sequence: CASSLPQGHEQFF.

This clonotype was seen once. The chain has TRBV9 and TRBJ2-7, with 10 nucleotides matching TRBD2. This CDR3 contains 16 residues. After removal of 1 base from V and 5 bases from J, the junction contained 9 bases not matched to a gene. Germline CDR1 and CDR2: SGDLS and YYNGEE. The CDR3 reads CASSVMVSGRINEQYF. CDR3 sequence (DNA): TGTGCCAGCAGCGTAATGGTTAGCGGGAGGATAAACGAGCAGTACTTC.

J is TRBJ2-7 and V is TRBV15; 10 bases line up with TRBD1. The V gene end was trimmed by 5 bases and the J gene end by 7 bases; junction bases not matched to a gene: 11. Germline-derived CDR1 and CDR2 are LNHNV and YYDKDF (reference sequence). The CDR3 length is 15 residues. For the CDR3, the DNA is TGTGCCACCAGCGGTGCCGGGACAGGGGCGGAGGAGCAGTACTTC. This encodes CATSGAGTGAEEQYF.

The V and J genes are TRBV6-4 and TRBJ2-3, with D possibly matching TRBD1 (5 bases). CDR1 is MRHNA, CDR2 SNTAGT, per germline. V shed 3 bases and J shed 2 bases, with 12 bases lying between them. The CDR3 loop spans 15 amino acids. In nucleotides, the CDR3 is TGTGCCAGCAGTGAGTTCAAGGGGCACACAGATACGCAGTATTTT. Protein product: CASSEFKGHTDTQYF.

This chain joins TRBV27 and TRBJ1-1; the D is unclear. With 2 bases removed from V and 1 base from J, the gap between germline ends came to 5 bases. Looked up from germline, CDR1 is MNHEY and CDR2 is SMNVEV (reference sequence). The CDR3 consists of 13 residues. The CDR3 loop reads CASSLKRNTEAFF. The CDR3 region has the DNA TGTGCCAGCAGTTTAAAACGGAACACTGAAGCTTTCTTT.

V usage is TRBV15 and J usage is TRBJ2-7, with D possibly being TRBD2 (6 bases). The V and J ends lost 0 bases and 0 bases respectively, with 12 bases between them. Germline CDR1 is LNHNV and CDR2 is YYDKDF (reference sequence). The CDR3 loop spans 16 amino acids. CDR3 DNA: TGTGCCACCAGCAGAGATCGAGGGACTCACTCCTACGAGCAGTACTTC. Protein sequence: CATSRDRGTHSYEQYF.

The J gene is TRBJ2-2, the V gene TRBV12-3 or TRBV12-4; unclear D gene. Trimming cost V 3 bases and J 2 bases, with 4 bases left between them. CDR3 length: 13 residues. The CDR3 loop is CASSLLNTGELFF. For the CDR3, the DNA is TGTGCCAGCAGTTTGCTCAACACCGGGGAGCTGTTTTTT.

The gene calls are TRBV3-1 and TRBJ2-1; D unresolved. The CDR3 runs to 12 residues. The germline V gene encodes CDR1 LGHDT and CDR2 YNNKEL (reference sequence). Trimming cost V 4 bases and J 9 bases, with 10 bases left between them. The CDR3 loop reads CASSRKWIEQFF. Here the CDR3 DNA reads TGTGCCAGCAGCCGCAAATGGATTGAGCAGTTCTTC.